This TCR beta chain was captured in a study of T cell repertoires in cytomegalovirus infection. The V gene's germline CDR1 is MNHNY and CDR2 SVGAGI (reference sequence). Trimming cost V 6 bases and J 0 bases, with 16 bases left between them. The CDR3 has 16 residues. About this clonotype itself: Its cognate antigen is unknown.

TCRdb re-derived calls from the reads in MiXCR, one entry per CDR3 protein. The top ten clones hold under 15% of a sample with 900,000 to 950,000 distinct CDR3 sequences, approximately 31% of them seen once. This sequence was found in a human donor in good health (CMV status not recorded). Some clones in this sample may be carry-over from other donors' samples. The sequenced sample was cultured CD8+ T cells from PBMCs, obtained from culture after CMV antigen stimulation. The gene calls are TRBV6-6 and TRBJ2-3, with D tentatively TRBD2 (7 bases). For the CDR3, the DNA is TGTGCCAGCAGAAGTCCGCGGGGGCCAAGCACAGATACGCAGTATTTT. Encoded protein: CASRSPRGPSTDTQYF.